The source of this TCR beta chain is a study of CD8 T cells in Susac syndrome. The study's findings and limits: None of the CD4+ T cell repertoires in Susac syndrome showed clonal expansion.

V dropped 2 bases and J dropped 7 bases, with 12 bases sitting between them. The CDR3 runs 13 residues. Comments on this clonotype: The antigen is undetermined.

Roughly 0.45 to 1 ug RNA was reverse transcribed with random hexamers. TCRdb re-derived calls from the immunoSEQ multiplex PCR reads in MiXCR, one entry per CDR3 protein. The data contain 150,000 to 200,000 distinct CDR3 sequences, over 75% of them singletons. Peripheral blood CD8+ and CD4+ T cells were profiled by TCR beta sequencing. The sequence was obtained from a human donor with Susac syndrome. The V call is TRBV12-3 or TRBV12-4, the J call TRBJ2-7; no definite D call. Input material: CD4+ T cells from PBMCs. The CDR3, as DNA: TGTGCCAGCAGTTTAACATCTATGGGGGAGCAGTACTTC. It translates to CASSLTSMGEQYF.